Below are 7 T cell receptor beta chains sequenced from a single sample in a study of blood T cell repertoires in COVID-19. The data were produced by immunoSEQ multiplex PCR, yet TCRdb's version contains in-frame clones alone and is incomplete. In the table there are 70,000 to 95,000 clones, under 85% of which are singletons. Sequencing input: peripheral blood. All receptors come from a human donor in a cohort sampled during active COVID-19.

The chain uses TRBV6-5 and TRBJ1-1; 8 positions match TRBD1. This CDR3 has 15 residues. CDR1 is MNHEY, CDR2 SVGAGI, per germline. The J segment lost 5 bases and the V segment lost 6 bases, leaving 11 bases of the junction unmatched. CDR3 DNA sequence: TGTGCCAGCAGACCTCAACAGGGGGTGGGAACTGAAGCTTTCTTT. Translation: CASRPQQGVGTEAFF.

The chain combines TRBV29-1 with TRBJ1-2; D ambiguous. V dropped 6 bases and J dropped 0 bases, with 8 bases sitting between them. The CDR3 has 12 amino acids. The germline CDR1 and CDR2 sequences are SQVTM and ANQGSEA. This chain's CDR3 is CSVGTANYGYTF. In DNA, the CDR3 is TGCAGCGTCGGCACAGCTAACTATGGCTACACCTTC.

Only a few counts were recorded for this clone. The DNA for the CDR3 is TGTGCCAGCACCGACACGAACACTGAAGCTTTCTTT. It specifies CASTDTNTEAFF. V is TRBV2 and J is TRBJ1-1; D uncertain. Germline lookup yields CDR1 SNHLY and CDR2 FYNNEI. Trimming stripped 7 bases from V and 1 base from J, with 7 bases between. The CDR3 spans 12 residues. The full variable domain, with the rest looked up from reference TRBV2 and TRBJ1-1, is EPEVTQTPSHQVTQMGQEVILRCVPISNHLYFYWYRQILGQKVEFLVSFYNNEISEKSEIFDDQFSVERPDGSNFTLKIRSTKLEDSAMYFCASTDTNTEAFFGQGTRLTVV.

The chain has TRBV2 and TRBJ1-2; TRBD1 aligns across 7 bases. Germline V lookup: CDR1 SNHLY, CDR2 FYNNEI. The length of the CDR3 is 15 residues. V was pared by 6 bases and J by 8 bases, with 15 bases of the junction left unmatched. CDR3 nucleotide sequence: TGTGCCAGCAGGGAACCCGGACAGGCAGGGAACGGCTACACCTTC. This gives the protein CASREPGQAGNGYTF. Combining the CDR3 with reference TRBV2 and TRBJ1-2 gives the whole variable domain EPEVTQTPSHQVTQMGQEVILRCVPISNHLYFYWYRQILGQKVEFLVSFYNNEISEKSEIFDDQFSVERPDGSNFTLKIRSTKLEDSAMYFCASREPGQAGNGYTFGSGTRLTVV.

This clone was seen only a few times. V gene TRBV5-1 combines with J gene TRBJ2-7, with no clear D. The CDR3 runs to 15 residues. Germline V CDR1 and CDR2: SGHRS, YFSETQ. V gave up 0 bases and J gave up 4 bases, with 14 bases separating them. CDR3 sequence (DNA): TGCGCCAGCAGCTTGGGCGGAACCTCTCAATACGAGCAGTACTTC. Encoded protein: CASSLGGTSQYEQYF.

The chain employs TRBV6-4 and TRBJ2-6; TRBD2 might be the D (7 bases). The V gene's germline CDR1 is MRHNA and CDR2 SNTAGT. V lost 11 bases and J 0 bases, leaving 20 bases between the germline ends. This CDR3 is 17 amino acids long. The CDR3 DNA follows: TGTGCCGACCCATGGGGGGGGCCCGTCTCTGGGGCCAACGTCCTGACTTTC. The encoded protein is CADPWGGPVSGANVLTF.

For this clone: Other nucleotide sequences in the sample specify the same CDR3. V is TRBV6-1 and J is TRBJ1-5; tentatively, D is TRBD1 (6 bases). The CDR3 consists of 15 residues. The V gene lost 0 bases and the J gene lost 5 bases, with 11 bases spanning the gap. From germline, CDR1 is MNHNS and CDR2 SASEGT. The CDR3 is CASSEAGGGDQPQHF. DNA of the CDR3: TGTGCCAGCAGTGAAGCGGGGGGGGGCGATCAGCCCCAGCATTTT.